One and the same sample provided the 3 T cell receptor beta chains below, sequenced in a study of neurological immune-mediated disorders. TCRdb redid the calling of the 5' RACE reads with MiXCR, one entry per CDR3 protein. The sample has 35,000 to 45,000 distinct CDR3 sequences; about 14% are singletons. The sample consisted of PBMCs. The source is a woman aged 50 to 60 with HTLV-1-associated myelopathy (HAM/TSP).

This clonotype was found many times. The gene calls are TRBV5-1 and TRBJ2-1; D is tentatively TRBD1 or TRBD2 (6 bases each). CDR1 SGHRS and CDR2 YFSETQ come from the germline V gene. Between the trimmed V and J ends, which lost 6 bases and 7 bases, there was a span of 17 bases. The CDR3 has 14 residues. This CDR3 reads CASKPGAESNEQFF. For the CDR3, the DNA is TGCGCCAGCAAGCCGGGGGCTGAATCTAATGAGCAGTTCTTC.

To note about this clonotype: One end of the junction does not line up with germline, which may come from a read error. The chain carries TRBV5-4 and TRBJ1-2, with 12 positions matching TRBD1. In germline, CDR1 is SGHNT, CDR2 YYREEE (reference sequence). The CDR3 is 15 residues long. CDR3 protein: CASSFPGQGAYDYTF. In nucleotides, the CDR3 is TGTGCCAGCAGCTTTCCGGGACAGGGGGCATATGACTACACCTTC.

This clonotype occurred many times. The chain recombines TRBV20-1 with TRBJ1-6, with D possibly being TRBD1 (6 bases). The V and J ends lost 0 bases and 7 bases respectively, with 25 bases between them. The CDR3 has 19 residues. Germline CDR1 is DFQATT and CDR2 is SNEGSKA (reference sequence). The CDR3 reads CSAREHRVTGYWGNSPLHF. In DNA, the CDR3 is TGCAGTGCTAGAGAGCACAGGGTAACGGGGTATTGGGGAAATTCACCCCTCCACTTT.